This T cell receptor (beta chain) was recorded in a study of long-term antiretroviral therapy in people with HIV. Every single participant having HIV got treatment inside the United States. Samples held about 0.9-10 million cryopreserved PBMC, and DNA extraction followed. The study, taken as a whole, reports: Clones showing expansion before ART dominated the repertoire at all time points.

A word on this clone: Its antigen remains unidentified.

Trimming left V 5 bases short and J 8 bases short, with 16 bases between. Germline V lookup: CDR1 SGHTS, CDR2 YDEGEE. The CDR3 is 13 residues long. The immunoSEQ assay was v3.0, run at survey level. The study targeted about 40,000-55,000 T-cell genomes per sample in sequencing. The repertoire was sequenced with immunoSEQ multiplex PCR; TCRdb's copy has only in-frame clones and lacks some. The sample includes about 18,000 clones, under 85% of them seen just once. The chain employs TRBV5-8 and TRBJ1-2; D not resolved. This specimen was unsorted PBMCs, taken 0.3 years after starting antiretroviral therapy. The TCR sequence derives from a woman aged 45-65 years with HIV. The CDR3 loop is CASRRAWEEGYTF. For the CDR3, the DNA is TGTGCCAGCAGGCGCGCCTGGGAAGAAGGCTACACCTTC.